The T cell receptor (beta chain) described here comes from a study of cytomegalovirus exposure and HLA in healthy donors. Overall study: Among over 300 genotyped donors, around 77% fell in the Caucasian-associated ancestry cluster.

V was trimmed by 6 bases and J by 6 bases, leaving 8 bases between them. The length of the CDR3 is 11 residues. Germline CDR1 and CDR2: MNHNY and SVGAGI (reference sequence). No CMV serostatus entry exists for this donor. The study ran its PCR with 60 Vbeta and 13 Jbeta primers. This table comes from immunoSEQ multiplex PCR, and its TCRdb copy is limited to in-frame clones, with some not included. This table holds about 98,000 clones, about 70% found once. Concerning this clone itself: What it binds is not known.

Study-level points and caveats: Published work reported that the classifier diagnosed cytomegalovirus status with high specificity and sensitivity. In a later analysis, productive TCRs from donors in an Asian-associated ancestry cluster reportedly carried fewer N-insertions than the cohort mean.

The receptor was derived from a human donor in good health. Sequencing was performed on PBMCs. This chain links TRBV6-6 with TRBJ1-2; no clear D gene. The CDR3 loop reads CASSPLDGYTF. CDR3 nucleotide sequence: TGTGCCAGCAGCCCTTTAGATGGCTACACCTTC.